Following are 12 T cell receptor beta chains from one sample sequenced in a study of T-cell memory formation after mild COVID-19. TCRdb analysed the 5' RACE reads with MiXCR anew, one entry per CDR3 protein. Of around 420,000 distinct CDR3 sequences in the sample, approximately 24% are singletons; the top ten hold 7% to 9.5%. Sequences were obtained from PBMCs or a T cell subset sorted from them (not recorded which). The receptors stem from an adult woman who had mild COVID-19 (a few samples of this study predate the infection). Cell type and time point are not known.

This clonotype was detected only a few times. This rearrangement joins TRBV20-1 to TRBJ2-7; possibly TRBD2 for D (5 bases). Germline V lookup: CDR1 DFQATT, CDR2 SNEGSKA (reference sequence). The CDR3 is 12 residues long. V was cut by 1 base and J by 2 bases, with 6 bases left in between. The DNA for the CDR3 is TGCAGTGCTAGAGTACTAGCCTACGAGCAGTACTTC. Protein: CSARVLAYEQYF.

This clonotype appeared many times. The chain couples TRBV7-3 to TRBJ2-2, with unresolved D. V lost 2 bases and J lost 3, with 7 bases in between. CDR1 and CDR2 from the germline V gene are SGHTA and FQGTGA. The CDR3 loop spans 14 amino acids. The CDR3 sequence is CASSLSRDTGELFF. The CDR3, as DNA: TGTGCCAGCAGCTTATCCCGCGACACCGGGGAGCTGTTTTTT.

The DNA for the CDR3 is TGCGCCAGCAGTCCGGGACTAGCGGGGCGTCGGGAGCTGTTTTTT. As protein: CASSPGLAGRRELFF. V is TRBV4-1 and J is TRBJ2-2; 13 bases fit TRBD2. Germline values: CDR1 MGHRA, CDR2 YSYEKL. This CDR3 has 15 amino acids. The V segment lost 6 bases and the J segment 9 bases; nucleotides outside the gene matches: 7.

This clonotype was detected once. The gene calls are TRBV20-1 and TRBJ2-7; D is possibly TRBD2 (6 bases). The V gene's germline CDR1 is DFQATT and CDR2 SNEGSKA (reference sequence). CDR3 length equals 16 residues. V was clipped by 1 base and J by 5 bases, with 21 bases between them. CDR3 coding DNA: TGCAGTGCTAGAGTGACTCCACCGGGGGAGGAGGACGAGCAGTACTTC. Translation: CSARVTPPGEEDEQYF.

This chain uses TRBV5-5 with TRBJ2-7; D possibly corresponds to TRBD2 (5 bases). This CDR3 spans 15 amino acids. Germline assignment: CDR1 SGHKS and CDR2 YYEKEE (reference sequence). The V and J ends lost 3 bases and 0 bases respectively, with 13 bases between them. In DNA form, the CDR3 reads TGTGCCAGCAGCTCCGTACCGGGGAACTCCTACGAGCAGTACTTC. This sequence encodes CASSSVPGNSYEQYF.

This clonotype was detected a few times. The DNA for the CDR3 is TGTGCCAGCAGCGGCCCGAGACAGTGGGATACGCAGTATTTT. It specifies CASSGPRQWDTQYF. This chain uses TRBV9 with TRBJ2-3, with D perhaps TRBD1 (5 bases). Germline V gene sequence: CDR1 SGDLS, CDR2 YYNGEE. CDR3 length: 14 amino acids. Trimming took off 3 bases at V and 6 bases at J, with 14 bases between the two ends.

This clonotype appeared a few times. This rearrangement joins TRBV7-9 to TRBJ2-3; D ambiguous. The CDR3 covers 13 residues. V shed 2 bases and J shed 10 bases, with 13 bases lying between them. From germline, CDR1 is SEHNR and CDR2 FQNEAQ (reference sequence). The CDR3 DNA is TGTGCCAGCAGCTTATCAACGAGCTTTGCGCAGTATTTT. Translating gives CASSLSTSFAQYF.

This chain joins TRBV20-1 and TRBJ2-6, with TRBD1 as a possible D gene (6 bases). The V gene's germline CDR1 is DFQATT and CDR2 SNEGSKA (reference sequence). Trimming removed 3 bases from V and 3 bases from J, with 12 bases in between. The CDR3 sequence is 15 residues long. The CDR3, as DNA: TGCAGTGCTAGGGGCAGGGGTGGTGGGGCCAACGTCCTGACTTTC. Translating it yields CSARGRGGGANVLTF.

The rearrangement links TRBV20-1 to TRBJ1-1; D gene unclear. This CDR3 has 11 residues. V was pared by 1 base and J by 3 bases, with 3 bases between. The germline V gene encodes CDR1 DFQATT and CDR2 SNEGSKA (reference sequence). CDR3 DNA sequence: TGCAGTGCTAGAGTTGACACTGAAGCTTTCTTT. This encodes CSARVDTEAFF.

The genes are TRBV12-3 or TRBV12-4 and TRBJ2-7; a possible D gene is TRBD1 (6 bases). The CDR3 sequence is 14 residues long. Trimming took 6 bases from V and 4 from J, leaving 16 bases between them. The CDR3 region has the DNA TGTGCCAGCAGCGGGGACAATACGGGGTACGAGCAGTACTTC. This encodes CASSGDNTGYEQYF.

V gene TRBV7-9 combines with J gene TRBJ2-5; 8 bases map to TRBD2. CDR1 is SEHNR, CDR2 FQNEAQ, per germline (reference sequence). V shed 2 bases, J shed 1 base, and the junction held 12 bases outside the gene matches. The CDR3 is made up of 18 amino acids. The CDR3 nucleotides are TGTGCCAGCAGCTTACGCGGGGGGCGTCGGGGTTTCCAAGAGACCCAGTACTTC. Its translation is CASSLRGGRRGFQETQYF.

The V call is TRBV5-1, the J call TRBJ1-1; TRBD1 matches at 8 bases. Germline values: CDR1 SGHRS, CDR2 YFSETQ. The V gene end was trimmed by 4 bases and the J gene end by 1 base; junction bases not matched to a gene: 6. CDR3 length: 15 residues. CDR3 DNA sequence: TGCGCCAGCAGCGTGACAGGGGTCGGGAACACTGAAGCTTTCTTT. Its protein product is CASSVTGVGNTEAFF.